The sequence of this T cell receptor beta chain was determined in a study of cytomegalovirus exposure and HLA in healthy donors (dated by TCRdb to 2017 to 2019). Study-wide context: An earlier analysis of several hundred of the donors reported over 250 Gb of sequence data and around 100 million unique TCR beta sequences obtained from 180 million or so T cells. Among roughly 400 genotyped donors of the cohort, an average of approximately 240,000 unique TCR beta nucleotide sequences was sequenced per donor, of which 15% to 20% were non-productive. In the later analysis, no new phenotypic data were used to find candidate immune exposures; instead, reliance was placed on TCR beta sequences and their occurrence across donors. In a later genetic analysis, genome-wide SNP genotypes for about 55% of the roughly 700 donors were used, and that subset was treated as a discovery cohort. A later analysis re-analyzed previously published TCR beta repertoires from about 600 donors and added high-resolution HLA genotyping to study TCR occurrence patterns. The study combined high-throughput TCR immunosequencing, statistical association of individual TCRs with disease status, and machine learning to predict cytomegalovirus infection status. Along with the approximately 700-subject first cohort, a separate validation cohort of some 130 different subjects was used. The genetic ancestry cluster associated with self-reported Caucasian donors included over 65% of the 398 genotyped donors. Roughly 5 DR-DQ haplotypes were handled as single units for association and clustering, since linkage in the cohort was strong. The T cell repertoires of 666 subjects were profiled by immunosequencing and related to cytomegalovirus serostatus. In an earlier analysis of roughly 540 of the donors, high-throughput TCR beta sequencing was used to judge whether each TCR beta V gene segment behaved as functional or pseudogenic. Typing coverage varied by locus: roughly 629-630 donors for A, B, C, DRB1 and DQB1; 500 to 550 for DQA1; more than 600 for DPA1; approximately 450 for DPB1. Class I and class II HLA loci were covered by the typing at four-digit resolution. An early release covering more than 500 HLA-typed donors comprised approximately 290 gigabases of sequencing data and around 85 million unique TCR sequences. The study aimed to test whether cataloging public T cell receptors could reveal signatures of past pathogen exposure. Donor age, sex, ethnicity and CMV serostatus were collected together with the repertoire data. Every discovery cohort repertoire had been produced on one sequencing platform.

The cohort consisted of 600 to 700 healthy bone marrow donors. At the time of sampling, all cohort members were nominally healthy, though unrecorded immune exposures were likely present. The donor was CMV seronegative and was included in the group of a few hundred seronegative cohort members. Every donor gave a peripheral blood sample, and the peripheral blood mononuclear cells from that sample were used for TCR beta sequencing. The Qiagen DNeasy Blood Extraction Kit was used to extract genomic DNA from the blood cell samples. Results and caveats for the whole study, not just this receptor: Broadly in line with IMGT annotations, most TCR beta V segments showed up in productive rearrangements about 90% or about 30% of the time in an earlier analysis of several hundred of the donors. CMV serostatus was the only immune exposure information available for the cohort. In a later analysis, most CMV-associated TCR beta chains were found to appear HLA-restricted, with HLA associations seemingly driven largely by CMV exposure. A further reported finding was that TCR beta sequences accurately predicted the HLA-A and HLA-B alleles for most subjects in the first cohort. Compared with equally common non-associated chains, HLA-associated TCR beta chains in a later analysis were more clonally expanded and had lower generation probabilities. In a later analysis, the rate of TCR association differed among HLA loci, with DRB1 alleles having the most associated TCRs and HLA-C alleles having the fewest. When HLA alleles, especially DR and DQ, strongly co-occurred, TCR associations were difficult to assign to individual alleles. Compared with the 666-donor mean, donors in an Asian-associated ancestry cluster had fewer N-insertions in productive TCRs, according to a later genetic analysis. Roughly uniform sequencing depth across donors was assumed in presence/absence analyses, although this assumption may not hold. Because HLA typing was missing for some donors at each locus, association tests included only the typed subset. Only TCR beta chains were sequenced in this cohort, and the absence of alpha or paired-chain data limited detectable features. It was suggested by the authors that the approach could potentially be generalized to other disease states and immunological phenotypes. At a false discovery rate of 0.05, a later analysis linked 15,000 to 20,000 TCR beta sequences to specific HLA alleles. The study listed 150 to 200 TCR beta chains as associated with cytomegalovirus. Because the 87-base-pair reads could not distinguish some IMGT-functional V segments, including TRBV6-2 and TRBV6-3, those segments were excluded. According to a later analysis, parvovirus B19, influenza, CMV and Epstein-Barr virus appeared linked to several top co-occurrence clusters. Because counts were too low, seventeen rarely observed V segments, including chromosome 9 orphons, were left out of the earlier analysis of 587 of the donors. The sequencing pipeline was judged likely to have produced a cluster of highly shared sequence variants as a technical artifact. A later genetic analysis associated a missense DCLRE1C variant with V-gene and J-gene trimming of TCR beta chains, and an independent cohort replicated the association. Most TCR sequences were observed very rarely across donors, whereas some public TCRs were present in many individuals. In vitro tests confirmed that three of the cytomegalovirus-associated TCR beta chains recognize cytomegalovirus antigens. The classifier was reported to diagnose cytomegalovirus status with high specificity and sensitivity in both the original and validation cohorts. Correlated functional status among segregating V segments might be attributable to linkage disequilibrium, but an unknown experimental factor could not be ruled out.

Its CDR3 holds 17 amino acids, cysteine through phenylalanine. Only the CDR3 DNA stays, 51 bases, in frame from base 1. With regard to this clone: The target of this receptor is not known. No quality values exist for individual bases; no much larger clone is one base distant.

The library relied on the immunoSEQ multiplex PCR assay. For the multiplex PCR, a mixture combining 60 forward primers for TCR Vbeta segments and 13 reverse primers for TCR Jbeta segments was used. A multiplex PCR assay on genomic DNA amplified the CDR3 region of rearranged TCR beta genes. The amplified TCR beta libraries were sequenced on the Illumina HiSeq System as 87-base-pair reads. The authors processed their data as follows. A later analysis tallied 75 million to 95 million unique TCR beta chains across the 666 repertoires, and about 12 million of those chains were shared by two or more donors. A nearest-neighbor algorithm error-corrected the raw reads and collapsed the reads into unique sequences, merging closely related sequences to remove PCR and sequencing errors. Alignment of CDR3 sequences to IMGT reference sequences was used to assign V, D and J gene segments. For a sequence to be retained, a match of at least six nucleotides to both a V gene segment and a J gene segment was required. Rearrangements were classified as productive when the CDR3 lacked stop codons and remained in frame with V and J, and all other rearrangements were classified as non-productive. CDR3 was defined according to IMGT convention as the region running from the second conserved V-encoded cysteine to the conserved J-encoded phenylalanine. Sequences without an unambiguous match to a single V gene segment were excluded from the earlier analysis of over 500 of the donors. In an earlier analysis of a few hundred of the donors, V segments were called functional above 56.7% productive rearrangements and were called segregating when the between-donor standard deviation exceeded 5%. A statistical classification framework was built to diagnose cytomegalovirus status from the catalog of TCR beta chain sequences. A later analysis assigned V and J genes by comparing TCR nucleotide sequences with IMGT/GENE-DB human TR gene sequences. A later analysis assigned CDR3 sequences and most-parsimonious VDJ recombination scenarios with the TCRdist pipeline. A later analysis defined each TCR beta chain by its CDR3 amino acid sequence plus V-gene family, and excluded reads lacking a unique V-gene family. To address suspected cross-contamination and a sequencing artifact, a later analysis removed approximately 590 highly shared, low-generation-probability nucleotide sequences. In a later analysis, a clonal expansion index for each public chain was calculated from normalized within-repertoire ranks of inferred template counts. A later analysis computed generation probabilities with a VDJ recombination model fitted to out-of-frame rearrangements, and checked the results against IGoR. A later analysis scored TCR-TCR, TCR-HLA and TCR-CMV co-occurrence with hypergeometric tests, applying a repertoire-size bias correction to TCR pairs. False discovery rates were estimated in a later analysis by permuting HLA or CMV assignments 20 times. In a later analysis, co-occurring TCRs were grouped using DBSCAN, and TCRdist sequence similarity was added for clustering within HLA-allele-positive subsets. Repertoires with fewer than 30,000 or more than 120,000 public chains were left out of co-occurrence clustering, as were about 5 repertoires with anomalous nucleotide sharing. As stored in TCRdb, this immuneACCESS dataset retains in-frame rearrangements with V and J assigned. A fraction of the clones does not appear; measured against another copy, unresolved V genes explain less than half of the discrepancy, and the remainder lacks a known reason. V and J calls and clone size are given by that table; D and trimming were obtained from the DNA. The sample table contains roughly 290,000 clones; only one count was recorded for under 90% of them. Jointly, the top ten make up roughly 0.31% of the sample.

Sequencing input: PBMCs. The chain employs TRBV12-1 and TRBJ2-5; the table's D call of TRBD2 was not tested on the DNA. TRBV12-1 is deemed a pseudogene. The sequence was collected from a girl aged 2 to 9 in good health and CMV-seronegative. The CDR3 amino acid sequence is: CASSFAFSRRVQETQYF. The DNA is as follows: TGTGCCAGCAGCTTTGCTTTCTCCCGCCGGGTTCAAGAGACCCAGTACTTC.